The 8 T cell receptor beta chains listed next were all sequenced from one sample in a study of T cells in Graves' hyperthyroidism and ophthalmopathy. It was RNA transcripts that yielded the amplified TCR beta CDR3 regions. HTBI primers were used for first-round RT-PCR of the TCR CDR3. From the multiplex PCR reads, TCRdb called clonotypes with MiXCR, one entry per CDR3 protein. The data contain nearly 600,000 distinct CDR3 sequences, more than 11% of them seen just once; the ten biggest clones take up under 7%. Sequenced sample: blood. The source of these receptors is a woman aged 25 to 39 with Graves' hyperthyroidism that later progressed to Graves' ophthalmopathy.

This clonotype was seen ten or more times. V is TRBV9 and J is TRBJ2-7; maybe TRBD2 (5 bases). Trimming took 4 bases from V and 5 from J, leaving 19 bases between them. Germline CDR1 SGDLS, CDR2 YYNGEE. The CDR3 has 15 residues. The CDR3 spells CASSPPQAEPHEQYF. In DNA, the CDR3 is TGTGCCAGCAGCCCCCCTCAAGCGGAGCCCCACGAGCAGTACTTC.

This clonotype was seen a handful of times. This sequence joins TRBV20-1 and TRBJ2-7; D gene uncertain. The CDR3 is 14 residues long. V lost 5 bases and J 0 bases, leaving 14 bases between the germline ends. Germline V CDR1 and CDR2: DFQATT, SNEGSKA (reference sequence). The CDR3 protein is CSAQPAVSSYEQYF. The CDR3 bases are TGCAGTGCTCAGCCGGCAGTGAGCTCCTACGAGCAGTACTTC.

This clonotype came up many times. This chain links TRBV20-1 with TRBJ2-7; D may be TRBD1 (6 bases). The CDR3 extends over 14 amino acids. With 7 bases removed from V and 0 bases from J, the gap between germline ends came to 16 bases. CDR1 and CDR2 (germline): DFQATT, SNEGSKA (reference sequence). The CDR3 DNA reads TGCAGTGGGACAGATGGTGTCAGCTCCTACGAGCAGTACTTC. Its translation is CSGTDGVSSYEQYF.

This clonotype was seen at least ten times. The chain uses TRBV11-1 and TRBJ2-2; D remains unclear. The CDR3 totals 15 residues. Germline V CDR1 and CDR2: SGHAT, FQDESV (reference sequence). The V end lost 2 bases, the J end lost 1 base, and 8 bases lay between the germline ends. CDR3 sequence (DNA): TGTGCCAGCAGCTTAAGGAGAGTGAACACCGGGGAGCTGTTTTTT. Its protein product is CASSLRRVNTGELFF.

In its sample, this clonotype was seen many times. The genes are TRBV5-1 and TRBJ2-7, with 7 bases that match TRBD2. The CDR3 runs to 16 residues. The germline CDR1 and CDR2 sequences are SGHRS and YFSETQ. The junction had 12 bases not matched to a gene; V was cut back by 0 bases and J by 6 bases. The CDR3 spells CASSLAGGGLRAEQYF. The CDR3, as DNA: TGCGCCAGCAGCTTGGCCGGCGGGGGATTGAGGGCCGAGCAGTACTTC.

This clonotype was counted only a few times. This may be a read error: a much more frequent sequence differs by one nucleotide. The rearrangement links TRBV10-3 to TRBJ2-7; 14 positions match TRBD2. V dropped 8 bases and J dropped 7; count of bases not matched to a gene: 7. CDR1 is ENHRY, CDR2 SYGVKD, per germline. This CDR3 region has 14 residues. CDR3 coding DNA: TGTGCCATCCCCGGGACTAGCGGGAGTAGAGAGCAGTACTTC. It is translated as CAIPGTSGSREQYF.

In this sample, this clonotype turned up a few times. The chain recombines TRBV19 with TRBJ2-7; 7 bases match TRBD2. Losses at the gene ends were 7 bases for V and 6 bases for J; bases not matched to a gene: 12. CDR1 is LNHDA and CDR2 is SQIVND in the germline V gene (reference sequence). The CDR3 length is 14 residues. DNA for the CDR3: TGTGCCAGTACAAGCGGGGCTTGGAACAGCGAGCAGTACTTC. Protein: CASTSGAWNSEQYF.

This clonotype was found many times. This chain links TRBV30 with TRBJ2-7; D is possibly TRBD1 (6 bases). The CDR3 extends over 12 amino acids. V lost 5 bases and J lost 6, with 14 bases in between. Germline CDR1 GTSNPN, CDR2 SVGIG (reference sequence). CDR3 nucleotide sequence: TGTGCCTGGGATGTGGGGGCGCGCGAGCAGTACTTC. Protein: CAWDVGAREQYF.